This is a list of T cell receptor beta chains from one sample in a study of shared clonotypes between healthy human individuals. TCRdb's copy holds only in-frame clones and misses some; the assay was immunoSEQ multiplex PCR. The repertoire has millions of clones, about 93% of them found once; the top ten carry roughly 1.7%. The sequenced sample consisted of naive CD8+ T cells from PBMCs. All receptors derive from a young man in good health. Some clones in this sample may be carry-over from other donors' samples. Both conserved end residues are part of each CDR3. Where a row states a size, it is once, few, many or the class of an expanded clone; other rows omit it.

length | size | V | CDR3
14 | . | TRBV28 | CASSLSGGTYEQYF
13 | . | TRBV7-9 | CASSLSPDYEQYF
16 | few | TRBV7-9 | CASLPGTGTANYGYTF
16 | . | TRBV7-2 | CASSLGAGVGGNTIYF
15 | . | TRBV4-1 | CASSQVADRGGEAFF
17 | . | TRBV28 | CASTPGRSRVTRDTQYF
17 | . | TRBV11-2 | CASSLADLGPSHYGYTF
13 | . | TRBV19 | CASSMLGYNEQFF
16 | . | TRBV11-2 | CASSLGTTTTNEKLFF
18 | . | TRBV10-1 | CASPLEGQGRNLNYGYTF
14 | . | TRBV10-1 | CASSESGENTEAFF
13 | . | TRBV6-6 | CASTGVNLFEQYF
13 | once | TRBV6-5 | CASRRDFTDTQYF
15 | . | TRBV7-2 | CASSPRQGMNTEAFF
15 | . | TRBV4-1 | CASSQEYRGREKLFF
15 | few | TRBV4-1 | CASSPGVWSNQPQHF
16 | . | TRBV27 | CASSFSPGPSYNEQFF
16 | . | TRBV28 | CASSKLSSTLVEGRTF
14 | . | TRBV5-1 | CASRTGMRDYGYTF
15 | . | TRBV19 | CASSTLAGLTYEQYF
18 | once | TRBV28 | CASSPRSWVPSPNTEAFF
14 | . | TRBV7-9 | CASSLTGINQPQHF
16 | once | TRBV10-3 | CAISEGGLAGDYEQYF
13 | . | TRBV6-1 | CASSGGPSYEQYF
13 | . | TRBV13 | CASSLFRGETQYF
16 | . | TRBV7-2 | CASSPGSGFSTDTQYF
17 | . | TRBV9 | CASSVDDRGRVGYGYTF
14 | . | TRBV10-3 | CAIRTSGGYNEQFF
16 | . | TRBV7-3 | CASTSTERTQHFEQYF
19 | . | TRBV7-8 | CASSTRDHLGPYPANVLTF
15 | . | TRBV4-1 | CASSHATGPNTEAFF
12 | . | TRBV30 | CAWSPRGLEAFF
16 | . | TRBV9 | CASSATIQSARDEQYF
12 | . | TRBV30 | CAWSVWGREQYF
13 | . | TRBV28 | CASRPTGYYEQYF
15 | few | TRBV7-3 | CASSLGTGPNTEAFF
16 | . | TRBV19 | CASSPTIREGNYGYTF
17 | . | TRBV6-1 | CASSELVGGYSNQPQHF
15 | once | TRBV7-9 | CASSHARDRSYEQYF
14 | . | TRBV10-3 | CAISAPNRDGEAFF
15 | . | TRBV28 | CASSLVRERGNTQYF
15 | . | TRBV19 | CASSISAGLSYEQYF
18 | . | TRBV28 | CASSLGVLLGIGTDTQYF
12 | . | TRBV5-6 | CASSLNGYEQFF
16 | . | TRBV7-8 | CASSLKGPYPNEKLFF
14 | . | TRBV16 | CASSLGEASYEQYF
16 | . | TRBV5-1 | CASSLDGLGATYEQYF
15 | . | TRBV27 | CASKVAGGYTGELFF
14 | . | TRBV19 | CASRIDLGYTEAFF
19 | . | TRBV27 | CASTTAKLAEATSTDTQYF
17 | . | TRBV5-1 | CASSPSPVDLGDTEAFF
14 | . | TRBV19 | CASSIIEGRGEQYF
15 | few | TRBV4-1 | CASSHEGPVNTEAFF
14 | . | TRBV10-3 | CAISVRDRSYEQYF
17 | . | TRBV5-6 | CASSRTGQGTYQETQYF
14 | . | TRBV10-3 | CAIIRDSSPYGYTF
12 | . | TRBV29-1 | CSVVFRAVLEAF
10 | . | TRBV28 | CASRSYEQYF